The TCR beta chain described here comes from a study of CD4 T cells in relation to SARS-CoV-2 and coronaviruses. Broader study findings: The assay detects memory recall responses, not culture-primed primary responses.

A word on this clone: The antigen remains unidentified.

Only in-frame clones appear in the TCRdb table, and some are missing; sequencing was by immunoSEQ multiplex PCR. The sample holds about 54,000 clones, under 95% seen once. V was clipped by 4 bases and J by 2 bases, with 8 bases between them. The CDR3 length is 13 residues. CDR1 is SGHRS and CDR2 is YFSETQ in the germline V gene. The chain employs TRBV5-1 and TRBJ2-3; D uncertain. Sequences were obtained from naive CD4+ T cells from PBMCs. Sample subset: naive CD4+ T cells isolated by negative enrichment. This TCR came from an adult with COVID-19. For the CDR3, the DNA is TGCGCCAGCAGCCTCCGCGTCACAGATACGCAGTATTTT. Amino acids: CASSLRVTDTQYF.